This T cell receptor beta chain was captured by sequencing in a study of blood T cell repertoires in COVID-19. Study context: Acute-phase and convalescent COVID-19 samples originated in the United States, Italy and Spain. PBMCs, B-cell-depleted T cells, or T cells provided the cDNA or gDNA that made up the material.

Authors' methods: It was from reference gene primer amplification that nucleated cell counts were estimated. Assay: immunoSEQ multiplex PCR; the TCRdb copy retains only in-frame clones and omits some. Clone size and V and J calls were adopted from that table, with D and trimming inferred from the DNA. The table has 150,000 or so clones, roughly 86% seen once. The sequenced sample was peripheral blood. The sequence came from a woman aged 45 to 65 with acute or convalescent COVID-19.

CDR3 DNA sequence: TGTGCCAGCAGTGACAGGGGACAGACAGATACGCAGTATTTT. The encoded protein is CASSDRGQTDTQYF. V gene TRBV2 combines with J gene TRBJ2-3; 7 positions match TRBD1. This CDR3 comprises 14 residues. V trimming: 3 bases; J trimming: 3 bases; junction bases outside the gene matches: 3. CDR1 is SNHLY, CDR2 FYNNEI, per germline. Full variable domain (missing parts from reference TRBV2 and TRBJ2-3): EPEVTQTPSHQVTQMGQEVILRCVPISNHLYFYWYRQILGQKVEFLVSFYNNEISEKSEIFDDQFSVERPDGSNFTLKIRSTKLEDSAMYFCASSDRGQTDTQYFGPGTRLTVL.